The following is a T cell receptor beta chain sequence with its context. The CDR3 is made up of 14 amino acids. Germline-derived CDR1 and CDR2 are DFQATT and SNEGSKA (reference sequence). The trim removed 7 bases at V and 1 base at J, leaving 6 bases unmatched. This record belongs to a study of blood T cells in healthy people across ages. Through a sample-barcoded 5' primer and a J-beta primer mix, a second PCR was run for roughly 7 to 12 cycles. Researchers report that a template-switch adaptor with 12 random nucleotides tagged each cDNA molecule. TCRdb recomputed calls from the 5' RACE reads with MiXCR, one row per CDR3 protein. The sample holds about 1.1 million distinct CDR3 sequences, 35% to 40% seen once.

What was sequenced was blood. The rearrangement uses TRBV20-1 and TRBJ1-1, with 10 bases that match TRBD1. This TCR was recovered from a man between 18 and 35 years old in good health. The CDR3 is CSVDRGLENTEAFF. The CDR3 DNA is TGCAGTGTGGACAGGGGGTTGGAGAACACTGAAGCTTTCTTT.